This is a list of T cell receptor beta chains from one sample in a study of OX40 agonist ivuxolimab in advanced cancers. Method: immunoSEQ multiplex PCR; TCRdb's copy keeps in-frame clones and lacks some. The data hold around 46,000 clones, with about nine tenths observed a single time. The material sequenced was CD4+ or CD8+ T cells sorted from blood, taken in a trial of the OX40 agonist ivuxolimab. These receptors all stem from an adult with an advanced solid tumor such as melanoma, head and neck, liver or kidney cancer. Each CDR3 is given without its conserved first and last residue. The order of the fields is V gene, CDR3 protein.

v_gene: TRBV11-2
CDR3aa: ASSLDLWEGTSTDTQY

v_gene: TRBV11-3
CDR3aa: ASSLDHGNTEAF

v_gene: TRBV7-8
CDR3aa: ASSLRQTSQETQY

v_gene: TRBV10-3
CDR3aa: AISELAANYGYT

v_gene: TRBV29-1
CDR3aa: SAAIQGSAYEQY

v_gene: TRBV5-5
CDR3aa: ASTLATGSSYEQY

v_gene: TRBV7-3
CDR3aa: ASGATGTGGSPLH

v_gene: TRBV11-2
CDR3aa: ASSLSVGATPTGELF

v_gene: TRBV19
CDR3aa: ASSIDDAVFSYNEQF

v_gene: TRBV30
CDR3aa: AWSTGFYEQF

v_gene: TRBV27
CDR3aa: ASSPLFEVVNYGYT

v_gene: TRBV5-1
CDR3aa: ASSYPGGVGTGELF

v_gene: TRBV6-1
CDR3aa: ASNPLGQANEQY

v_gene: TRBV7-9
CDR3aa: ASSLGVYEQY